The 25 T cell receptor beta chains below all came from one sample that was sequenced in a study of blood T cell repertoires in COVID-19. Method: immunoSEQ multiplex PCR; TCRdb's copy keeps in-frame clones and lacks some. The sample contains 180,000 or so clones, around 85% of which appear only once. The sample was peripheral blood. The source is a woman of 80 years or more with acute or convalescent COVID-19.

J is TRBJ1-2 and V is TRBV5-5; D uncertain. The ends were cut back, 6 bases at V and 4 bases at J, with 10 bases in the middle. CDR3 length equals 12 residues. Germline CDR1 is SGHKS and CDR2 is YYEKEE (reference sequence). CDR3 coding DNA: TGTGCCAGCAACGACGGGATCTATGGCTACACCTTC. Its protein is CASNDGIYGYTF.

CDR3 region: CASSLDRAETQYF. For the CDR3, the DNA is TGTGCCAGCAGCTTAGACAGGGCGGAGACCCAGTACTTC. V is TRBV7-9 and J is TRBJ2-5; D perhaps matches TRBD1 (6 bases). V lost 1 base and J lost 5, with 8 bases in between. This CDR3 contains 13 residues. Per germline, CDR1 SEHNR and CDR2 FQNEAQ (reference sequence).

This clone was counted a single time. The chain couples TRBV7-2 to TRBJ2-7, with D perhaps matching TRBD1 (6 bases). CDR3 length: 14 amino acids. Looked up from germline, CDR1 is SGHTA and CDR2 is FQGNSA. V was pared by 5 bases and J by 4 bases, with 15 bases between. The CDR3 loop reads CASSQDWGQYEQYF. Written as DNA, the CDR3 is TGTGCCAGCAGCCAAGACTGGGGGCAATACGAGCAGTACTTC.

J is TRBJ1-5 and V is TRBV6-5; D ambiguous. The CDR3 extends over 14 amino acids. V lost 5 bases and J lost 9, with 17 bases in between. The germline V gene encodes CDR1 MNHEY and CDR2 SVGAGI. This CDR3 is CASSPLAGRGPQHF. Written as DNA, the CDR3 is TGTGCCAGCAGTCCACTGGCGGGCCGGGGGCCCCAGCATTTT.

The V call is TRBV9, the J call TRBJ2-2; D unresolved. This CDR3 is built from 12 residues. Trimming pared 4 bases from V and 2 bases from J, leaving 3 bases between. Germline CDR1 and CDR2: SGDLS and YYNGEE. CDR3 region: CASSPNTGELFF. CDR3 DNA sequence: TGTGCCAGCAGCCCTAACACCGGGGAGCTGTTTTTT.

This clone has more than one count but fewer than ten. The rearrangement joins TRBV6-5 to TRBJ1-1; D may be TRBD1 (5 bases). The CDR3 runs 14 residues. From germline, CDR1 is MNHEY and CDR2 SVGAGI. Between the trimmed V and J ends, which lost 7 bases and 5 bases, there was a span of 17 bases. The DNA of the CDR3 is TGTGCCAGCACCACCGTGGGGGGGAGGACTGAAGCTTTCTTT. This codes for CASTTVGGRTEAFF.

A word on this clone: The same CDR3 arises from other DNA sequences in this sample as well. The rearrangement joins TRBV19 to TRBJ1-1; 8 positions match TRBD1. The CDR3 length is 13 residues. Germline V gives CDR1 LNHDA, CDR2 SQIVND (reference sequence). J was trimmed by 3 bases and V by 6 bases; bases with no gene match: 3. The CDR3 is CASSSTGDTEAFF. The CDR3 bases are TGTGCCAGTAGCTCGACAGGGGACACTGAAGCTTTCTTT.

The CDR3 region has the DNA TGTGCCAGCAGCTTATCGGCTAGCGGGGGGGCTACAGATACGCAGTATTTT. Translation gives CASSLSASGGATDTQYF. The chain is built from TRBV7-9 and TRBJ2-3; 12 nucleotides line up with TRBD2. Trimming cost V 2 bases and J 3 bases; bases outside gene matches: 6. Per germline, CDR1 SEHNR and CDR2 FQNEAQ (reference sequence). The CDR3 extends over 17 amino acids.

The chain couples TRBV10-1 to TRBJ1-4; TRBD1 matches 7 bases. This CDR3 has 15 amino acids. The V and J ends lost 8 bases and 4 bases, in that order; junction bases with no gene match: 10. Germline loops: CDR1 WNHNN, CDR2 SYGVQD (reference sequence). The CDR3 reads CASFGTVSVNEKLFF. The CDR3 coding sequence is TGCGCCAGCTTCGGGACAGTGAGTGTTAATGAAAAACTGTTTTTT.

The chain couples TRBV5-5 to TRBJ2-7; D may be TRBD2 (5 bases). Germline CDR1 reads SGHKS; CDR2 reads YYEKEE (reference sequence). V dropped 0 bases and J dropped 4 bases, with 8 bases sitting between them. The CDR3 contains 13 residues. Here the CDR3 DNA reads TGTGCCAGCAGCTTGGGAGCGGCTTACGAGCAGTACTTC. This codes for CASSLGAAYEQYF.

V and J are TRBV7-8 and TRBJ1-6; D possibly corresponds to TRBD1 (6 bases). The CDR3 has 15 amino acids. Trimming left V 1 base short and J 6 bases short, with 10 bases between. Per germline, CDR1 SGHVS and CDR2 FQNEAQ. The CDR3 is CASSLEGRGNSPLHF. The CDR3 nucleotides read TGTGCCAGCAGCTTAGAGGGCAGGGGTAATTCACCCCTCCACTTT.

This chain joins TRBV29-1 and TRBJ1-3; D is unclear. This CDR3 is 11 amino acids long. V dropped 5 bases and J dropped 4 bases, with 6 bases sitting between them. Germline-derived CDR1 and CDR2 are SQVTM and ANQGSEA. CDR3 protein: CSVIQGNTIYF. The CDR3 DNA reads TGCAGCGTTATACAGGGAAACACCATATATTTT. The whole variable domain, remainder taken from reference TRBV29-1 and TRBJ1-3, is SAVISQKPSRDICQRGTSLTIQCQVDSQVTMMFWYRQQPGQSLTLIATANQGSEATYESGFVIDKFPISRPNLTFSTLTVSNMSPEDSSIYLCSVIQGNTIYFGEGSWLTVV.

This clone was detected a few times. The chain is built from TRBV12-3 or TRBV12-4 and TRBJ2-7, with a weak D call TRBD1 (5 bases). The CDR3 has 13 amino acids. V lost 3 bases and J lost 9, with 15 bases in between. This chain's CDR3 is CASSLRSGIGQYF. CDR3 nucleotide sequence: TGTGCCAGCAGTTTGAGGTCAGGGATAGGGCAGTACTTC.

The chain carries TRBV6-5 and TRBJ1-2, with D possibly being TRBD1 (5 bases). CDR1 and CDR2 (germline): MNHEY, SVGAGI. The CDR3 has 14 amino acids. V lost 0 bases, J lost 7 bases, and 12 bases lay in between. The CDR3 DNA reads as TGTGCCAGCAGTTACTCAGGGGATGGGGCTGGCTACACCTTC. Residues: CASSYSGDGAGYTF.

The gene calls are TRBV18 and TRBJ1-5; 9 positions agree with TRBD1. Losses at the gene ends were 6 bases for V and 3 bases for J; bases not matched to a gene: 3. Germline V CDR1 and CDR2: KGHSH, LQKENI. This CDR3 has 14 residues. Here the CDR3 reads CASSRQGDNQPQHF. As DNA, the CDR3 is TGTGCCAGCTCTCGACAGGGGGACAATCAGCCCCAGCATTTT.

This chain connects TRBV5-4 to TRBJ1-1; 10 nucleotides align to TRBD1. V trimming: 3 bases; J trimming: 2 bases; junction bases outside the gene matches: 10. There are 17 residues in the CDR3. Germline-derived CDR1 and CDR2 are SGHNT and YYREEE (reference sequence). The DNA of the CDR3 is TGTGCCAGCAGCTGGCGACAGGGGGCGGGGGTCAACACTGAAGCTTTCTTT. Residues: CASSWRQGAGVNTEAFF.

The chain is built from TRBV11-2 and TRBJ1-1, with a weak D call TRBD1 (6 bases). Trimming pared 1 base from V and 4 bases from J, leaving 10 bases between. This CDR3 comprises 14 residues. Germline V lookup: CDR1 SGHAT, CDR2 FQNNGV. DNA for the CDR3: TGTGCCAGCAGCTTAGTCCCAGGGGCCACTGAAGCTTTCTTT. Protein product: CASSLVPGATEAFF.

The chain is built from TRBV6-5 and TRBJ2-7; 8 nucleotides line up with TRBD1. J lost 6 bases, V lost 4 bases, and 11 bases had no gene match. The CDR3 is made up of 15 amino acids. The germline gives CDR1 MNHEY, CDR2 SVGAGI. This chain's CDR3 is CASSLAGTGVGEQYF. The CDR3, as DNA: TGTGCCAGCAGTTTAGCCGGGACAGGAGTGGGCGAGCAGTACTTC.

CDR3 sequence: CASSKPTGAGNTIYF. DNA of the CDR3: TGTGCCAGCAGCAAGCCGACAGGGGCTGGAAACACCATATATTTT. The rearrangement uses TRBV5-6 and TRBJ1-3; 8 nucleotides align to TRBD1. The germline gives CDR1 SGHDT, CDR2 YYEEEE. The CDR3 is 15 residues long. V gave up 4 bases and J gave up 2 bases; unmatched junction bases: 5.

This clone has ten or more counts. The rearrangement links TRBV19 to TRBJ1-2; 11 bases map to TRBD1. From germline, CDR1 is LNHDA and CDR2 SQIVND (reference sequence). Trimming removed 3 bases from V and 4 bases from J; junction bases left unmatched: 4. The CDR3 is made up of 15 amino acids. CDR3 amino acids: CASSISGTGGYGYTF. CDR3 DNA: TGTGCCAGTAGTATCTCTGGGACAGGGGGCTATGGCTACACCTTC.

The chain is built from TRBV5-1 and TRBJ2-1; 11 nucleotides line up with TRBD2. V was clipped by 4 bases and J by 6 bases; unmatched bases: 6. Looked up from germline, CDR1 is SGHRS and CDR2 is YFSETQ. This CDR3 spans 15 amino acids. DNA of the CDR3: TGCGCCAGCAGCGCTAGCGGGGGGACTTCCAATGAGCAGTTCTTC. It is translated as CASSASGGTSNEQFF.

The chain combines TRBV27 with TRBJ2-7; no definite D call. Trimming left V 6 bases short and J 1 base short, with 4 bases between. CDR3 length equals 11 residues. Germline loops: CDR1 MNHEY, CDR2 SMNVEV (reference sequence). CDR3 coding DNA: TGTGCCAGCAGATCATCCTACGAGCAGTACTTC. This translates into CASRSSYEQYF.

DNA for the CDR3: TGTGCCAGCTCACCGCGGGGCCTCAATGAGCAGTTCTTC. Translating gives CASSPRGLNEQFF. The V call is TRBV18, the J call TRBJ2-1, with D possibly matching TRBD2 (6 bases). Germline-derived CDR1 and CDR2 are KGHSH and LQKENI. This CDR3 has 13 amino acids. V was trimmed by 3 bases and J by 6 bases, leaving 9 bases between them.

The chain links TRBV18 to TRBJ1-2; 12 bases are shared with TRBD1. This CDR3 comprises 14 residues. V was pared by 6 bases and J by 7 bases, with 6 bases of the junction left unmatched. In germline, CDR1 is KGHSH, CDR2 LQKENI. CDR3 in amino acids: CASSTGQGAFGYTF. CDR3 bases: TGTGCCAGCTCTACGGGACAGGGGGCTTTTGGCTACACCTTC.

This chain links TRBV19 with TRBJ2-5; D may be TRBD2 (5 bases). V gave up 7 bases and J gave up 4 bases, with 10 bases separating them. CDR1 and CDR2 from the germline V gene are LNHDA and SQIVND (reference sequence). This CDR3 is 12 amino acids long. The CDR3 reads CASKEGGETQYF. The CDR3 coding sequence is TGTGCCAGTAAAGAGGGCGGAGAGACCCAGTACTTC.